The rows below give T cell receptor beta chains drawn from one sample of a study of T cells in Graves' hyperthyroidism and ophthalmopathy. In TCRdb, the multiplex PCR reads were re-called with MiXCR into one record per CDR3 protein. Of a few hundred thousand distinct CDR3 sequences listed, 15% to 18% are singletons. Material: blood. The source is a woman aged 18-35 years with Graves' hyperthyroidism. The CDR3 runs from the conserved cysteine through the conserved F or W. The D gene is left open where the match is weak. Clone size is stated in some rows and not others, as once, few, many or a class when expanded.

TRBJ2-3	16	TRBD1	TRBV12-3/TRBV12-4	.	TGTGCCAGCAGTGAACTCAGGGGGCCCGGCACAGATACGCAGTATTTT	CASSELRGPGTDTQYF
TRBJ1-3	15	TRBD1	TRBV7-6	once	TGTGCCAGCAGCGTTGACAGGGGCTCTGGAAACACCATATATTTT	CASSVDRGSGNTIYF
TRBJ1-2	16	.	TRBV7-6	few	TGTGCCAGCAGCTTAGGCGGTGGTCACACGGCCTATGGCTACACCTTC	CASSLGGGHTAYGYTF
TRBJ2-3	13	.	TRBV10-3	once	TGTGCCACCACCGGTGATAGCACAGATACGCAGTATTTT	CATTGDSTDTQYF
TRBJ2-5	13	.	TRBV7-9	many	TGTGCCAGCAGCCCGGGAGCAGTACAGACCCAGTACTTC	CASSPGAVQTQYF
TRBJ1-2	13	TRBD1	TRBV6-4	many	TGTGCCAGCAGCCCGACAGGGGTGTATGGCTACACCTTC	CASSPTGVYGYTF
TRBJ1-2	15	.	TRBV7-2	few	TGTGCCAGCAGCCTCGACGGGGAACGTAACTATGGCTACACCTTC	CASSLDGERNYGYTF
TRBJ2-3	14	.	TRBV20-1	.	TGCAGTGCTAGTCTCAGGGAAAAGACAGATACGCAGTATTTT	CSASLREKTDTQYF
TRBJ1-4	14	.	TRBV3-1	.	TGTGCCAGCGGTCGACAGGCAACTAATGAAAAACTGTTTTTT	CASGRQATNEKLFF
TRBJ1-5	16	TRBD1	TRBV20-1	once	TGCAGTGCTCAACCGGGACAGTTGAATAGCGATCAGCCCCAGCATTTT	CSAQPGQLNSDQPQHF